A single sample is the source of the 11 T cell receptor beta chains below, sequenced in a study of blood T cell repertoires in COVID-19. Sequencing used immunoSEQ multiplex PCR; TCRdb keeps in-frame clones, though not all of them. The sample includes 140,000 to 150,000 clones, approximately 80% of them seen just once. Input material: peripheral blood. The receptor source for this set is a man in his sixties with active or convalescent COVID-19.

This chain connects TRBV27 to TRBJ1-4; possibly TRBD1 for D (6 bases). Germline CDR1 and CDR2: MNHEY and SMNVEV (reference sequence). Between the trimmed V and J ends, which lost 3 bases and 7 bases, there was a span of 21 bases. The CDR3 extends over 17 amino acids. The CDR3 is CASSFPQLPGQAEKLFF. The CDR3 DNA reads TGTGCCAGCAGTTTCCCCCAACTTCCGGGACAAGCTGAAAAACTGTTTTTT.

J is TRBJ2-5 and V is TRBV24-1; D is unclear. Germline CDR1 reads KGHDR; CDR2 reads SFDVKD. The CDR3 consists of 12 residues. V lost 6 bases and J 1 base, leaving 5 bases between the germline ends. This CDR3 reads CATSSVQETQYF. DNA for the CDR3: TGTGCCACCAGTTCGGTCCAAGAGACCCAGTACTTC.

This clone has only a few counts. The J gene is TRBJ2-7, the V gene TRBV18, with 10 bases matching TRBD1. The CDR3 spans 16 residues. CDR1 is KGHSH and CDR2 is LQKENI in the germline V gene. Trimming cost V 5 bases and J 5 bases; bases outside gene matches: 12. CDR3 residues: CASSVSGTGDLDEQYF. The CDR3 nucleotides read TGTGCCAGCTCAGTTTCCGGGACAGGGGATTTAGACGAGCAGTACTTC.

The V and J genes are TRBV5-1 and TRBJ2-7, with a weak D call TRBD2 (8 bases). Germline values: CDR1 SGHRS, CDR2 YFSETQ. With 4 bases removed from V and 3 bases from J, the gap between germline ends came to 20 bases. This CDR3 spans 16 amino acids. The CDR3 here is CASSRGGGTDFYEQYF. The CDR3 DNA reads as TGCGCCAGCAGCCGGGGCGGGGGGACAGACTTCTACGAGCAGTACTTC. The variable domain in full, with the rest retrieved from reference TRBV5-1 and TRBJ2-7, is KAGVTQTPRYLIKTRGQQVTLSCSPISGHRSVSWYQQTPGQGLQFLFEYFSETQRNKGNFPGRFSGRQFSNSRSEMNVSTLELGDSALYLCASSRGGGTDFYEQYFGPGTRLTVT.

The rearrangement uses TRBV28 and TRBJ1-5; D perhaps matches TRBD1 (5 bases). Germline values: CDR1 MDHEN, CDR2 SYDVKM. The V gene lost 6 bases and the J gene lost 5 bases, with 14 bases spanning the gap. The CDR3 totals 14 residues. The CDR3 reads CASRGGGSDQPQHF. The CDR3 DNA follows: TGTGCCAGCAGAGGTGGGGGGTCTGATCAGCCCCAGCATTTT. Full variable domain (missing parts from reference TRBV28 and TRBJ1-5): DVKVTQSSRYLVKRTGEKVFLECVQDMDHENMFWYRQDPGLGLRLIYFSYDVKMKEKGDIPEGYSVSREKKERFSLILESASTNQTSMYLCASRGGGSDQPQHFGDGTRLSIL.

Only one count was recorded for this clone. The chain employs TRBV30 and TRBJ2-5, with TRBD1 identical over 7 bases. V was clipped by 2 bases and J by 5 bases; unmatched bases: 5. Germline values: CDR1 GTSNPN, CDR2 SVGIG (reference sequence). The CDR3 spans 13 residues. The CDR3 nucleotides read TGTGCCTGGAGTACAGGGGAGAGGGAGACCCAGTACTTC. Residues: CAWSTGERETQYF.

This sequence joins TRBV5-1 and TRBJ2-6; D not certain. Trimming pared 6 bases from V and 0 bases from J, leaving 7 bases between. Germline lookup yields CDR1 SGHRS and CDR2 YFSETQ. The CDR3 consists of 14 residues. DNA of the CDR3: TGCGCCAGCACCAGGAACTCTGGGGCCAACGTCCTGACTTTC. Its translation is CASTRNSGANVLTF.

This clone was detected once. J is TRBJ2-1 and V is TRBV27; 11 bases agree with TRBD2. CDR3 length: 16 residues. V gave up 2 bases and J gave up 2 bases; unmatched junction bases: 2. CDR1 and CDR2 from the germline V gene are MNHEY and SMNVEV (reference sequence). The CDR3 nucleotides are TGTGCCAGCAGTTTAACTAGCGGGAGCCCCTACAATGAGCAGTTCTTC. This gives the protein CASSLTSGSPYNEQFF.

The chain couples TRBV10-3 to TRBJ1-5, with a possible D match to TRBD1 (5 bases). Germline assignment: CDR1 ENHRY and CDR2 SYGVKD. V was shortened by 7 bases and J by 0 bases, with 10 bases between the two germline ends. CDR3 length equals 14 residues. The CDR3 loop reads CAIKGMDSNQPQHF. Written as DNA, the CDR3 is TGTGCCATCAAGGGGATGGATAGCAATCAGCCCCAGCATTTT.

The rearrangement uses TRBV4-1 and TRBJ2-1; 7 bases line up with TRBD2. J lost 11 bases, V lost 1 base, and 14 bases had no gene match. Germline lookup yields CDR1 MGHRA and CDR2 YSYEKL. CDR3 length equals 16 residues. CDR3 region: CASSQVRTRLRIQQFF. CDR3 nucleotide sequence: TGCGCCAGCAGCCAAGTACGGACTAGATTGAGGATTCAGCAGTTCTTC.

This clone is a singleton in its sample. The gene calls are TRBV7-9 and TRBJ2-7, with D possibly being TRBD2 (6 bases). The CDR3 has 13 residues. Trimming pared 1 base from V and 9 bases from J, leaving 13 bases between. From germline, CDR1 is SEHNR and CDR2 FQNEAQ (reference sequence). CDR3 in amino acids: CASSLEGGSGQYF. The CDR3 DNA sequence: TGTGCCAGCAGCTTAGAAGGAGGGTCTGGGCAGTACTTC.